Presented here are 6 T cell receptor beta chains from one specimen sequenced in a study of T cells in Graves' hyperthyroidism and ophthalmopathy. Regions amplified from RNA transcripts were the TCR beta CDR3 regions. The TCR CDR3 was amplified in a first-round RT-PCR using the HTBI primer set. TCRdb re-called the multiplex PCR reads through MiXCR, storing one row per CDR3 protein. The sample has approximately 690,000 distinct CDR3 sequences; roughly 15% are singletons. The sample was blood. The origin of the receptors is a woman aged 45 to 65 with Graves' ophthalmopathy.

This clonotype was detected many times. The chain employs TRBV18 and TRBJ1-5, with 8 positions matching TRBD1. Germline-derived CDR1 and CDR2 are KGHSH and LQKENI. This CDR3 is built from 15 residues. Losses at the gene ends were 3 bases for V and 4 bases for J; bases not matched to a gene: 5. In nucleotides, the CDR3 is TGTGCCAGCTCACCGAAGACAGGGGAGAATCAGCCCCAGCATTTT. Translating it yields CASSPKTGENQPQHF. Full variable domain (missing parts from reference TRBV18 and TRBJ1-5): NAGVMQNPRHLVRRRGQEARLRCSPMKGHSHVYWYRQLPEEGLKFMVYLQKENIIDESGMPKERFSAEFPKEGPSILRIQQVVRGDSAAYFCASSPKTGENQPQHFGDGTRLSIL.

This clonotype was observed at least ten times. This chain joins TRBV12-5 and TRBJ2-3, with 7 bases aligning to TRBD2. V lost 7 bases, J lost 1 base, and 11 bases stayed unmatched. The CDR3 runs to 16 residues. CDR1 and CDR2 (germline): LGHNT, FRNRAP. CDR3 amino acids: CASDTWWGGGTDTQYF. In DNA, the CDR3 is TGTGCTAGTGACACCTGGTGGGGGGGAGGCACAGATACGCAGTATTTT.

This clonotype was counted many times. V gene TRBV29-1 combines with J gene TRBJ2-7; 7 nucleotides match TRBD1. V lost 6 bases and J lost 3; bases outside the gene matches: 2. Germline CDR1 SQVTM, CDR2 ANQGSEA. The length of the CDR3 is 11 residues. The CDR3 spells CSVGQDYEQYF. Written as DNA, the CDR3 is TGCAGCGTCGGACAGGACTACGAGCAGTACTTC.

Ten or more counts support this clonotype. The rearrangement joins TRBV6-1 to TRBJ2-7, with no clear D. In germline, CDR1 is MNHNS, CDR2 SASEGT. The CDR3 spans 14 residues. V was trimmed by 5 bases and J by 1 base, leaving 12 bases between them. Here the CDR3 DNA reads TGTGCCAGCAGTCTAGGTATGGGTTCCTACGAGCAGTACTTC. Amino acid sequence: CASSLGMGSYEQYF.

This clonotype showed up just a few times. The chain uses TRBV24-1 and TRBJ2-2; D is unclear. Germline V gene data show CDR1 as KGHDR and CDR2 as SFDVKD. The CDR3 runs to 15 residues. Trimming removed 0 bases from V and 6 bases from J, with 10 bases in between. The CDR3 region is CATSDLRLGAGELFF. CDR3 bases: TGTGCCACCAGTGATTTGCGGCTTGGGGCCGGGGAGCTGTTTTTT.

This clonotype was observed at least ten times. The chain combines TRBV28 with TRBJ2-1; D is perhaps TRBD2 (5 bases). Looked up from germline, CDR1 is MDHEN and CDR2 is SYDVKM. This CDR3 contains 14 residues. V shed 7 bases and J shed 1 base, with 11 bases lying between them. The CDR3 is CASKWEKSYNEQFF. For the CDR3, the DNA is TGTGCCAGCAAATGGGAGAAATCCTACAATGAGCAGTTCTTC.